This is a list of T cell receptor beta chains from one sample in a study of blood T cell repertoires in COVID-19. Data came from immunoSEQ multiplex PCR; TCRdb stores just in-frame clones and leaves some out. The sample lists approximately 150,000 clones, 85% to 90% occurring once. The sequenced material came from peripheral blood. Source of these receptors: an elderly man with acute or convalescent COVID-19. Each CDR3 is given with its conserved first and last residue. D genes are given only for firm matches. A row's size may be missing; if present it is once, few, many or a size class.

v_call	d_call	clone_size	j_call	cdr3_aa	cdr3_nt
TRBV3-1/TRBV3-2	-	-	TRBJ2-7	CASSPYGSRYEQYF	TGTGCCAGCAGCCCCTACGGGAGCCGATACGAGCAGTACTTC
TRBV4-1	-	-	TRBJ2-2	CASSQAGFAGELFF	TGCGCCAGCAGCCAAGCCGGGTTCGCCGGGGAGCTGTTTTTT
TRBV28	-	-	TRBJ1-3	CASTGYPGNTIYF	TGTGCCAGCACAGGTTATCCTGGAAACACCATATATTTT
TRBV5-1	TRBD1	-	TRBJ2-7	CASSGGQGFYEQYF	TGCGCCAGCAGCGGGGGACAGGGATTCTACGAGCAGTACTTC
TRBV7-9	-	-	TRBJ1-2	CASSLDPGPYGYTF	TGTGCCAGCAGCTTAGACCCAGGCCCCTATGGCTACACCTTC
TRBV21-1	-	-	TRBJ2-1	CASSFGQGAGNEQFF	-
TRBV9	TRBD2	-	TRBJ2-1	CASSGRLAGGNNEQFF	TGTGCCAGCAGCGGGCGACTAGCGGGAGGGAACAATGAGCAGTTCTTC
TRBV28	TRBD1	-	TRBJ2-2	CASSSSSKGAANTGELFF	TGTGCCAGCAGTTCTTCTAGTAAGGGGGCAGCGAACACCGGGGAGCTGTTTTTT
TRBV5-1	TRBD2	-	TRBJ2-1	CASSFSGDSYNEQFF	TGCGCCAGCAGCTTTAGCGGGGACTCCTACAATGAGCAGTTCTTC
TRBV5-4	TRBD2	few	TRBJ2-1	CASSDWTSGSGDEQFF	TGTGCCAGCAGCGACTGGACTAGCGGGAGTGGCGATGAGCAGTTCTTC
TRBV5-1	TRBD1	once	TRBJ1-2	CASSLETGTGYTF	TGCGCCAGCAGCTTGGAGACAGGGACCGGCTACACCTTC
TRBV13	TRBD2	-	TRBJ2-5	CASHERGVQETQYF	TGTGCCAGTCATGAGCGGGGGGTACAAGAGACCCAGTACTTC
TRBV11-2	-	-	TRBJ2-1	CASSRGYNEQFF	TGTGCCAGCAGCCGAGGTTACAATGAGCAGTTCTTC
TRBV5-1	TRBD2	-	TRBJ2-1	CASSPGLAGINEQFF	TGCGCCAGCAGCCCGGGACTAGCGGGGATCAATGAGCAGTTCTTC
TRBV10-3	-	-	TRBJ2-1	CAISENLAYEQFF	TGTGCCATCAGTGAGAACCTGGCTTATGAGCAGTTCTTC
TRBV6-6	TRBD1	-	TRBJ1-1	CASSLAGDRSEAFF	TGTGCCAGCAGCTTAGCAGGGGACAGGAGTGAAGCTTTCTTT
TRBV18	-	-	TRBJ2-7	CASSTGGSYEQYF	TGTGCCAGCTCTACCGGCGGCTCCTACGAGCAGTACTTC
TRBV2	-	-	TRBJ2-3	CASSRQAPDTQYF	TGTGCCAGCAGCCGACAGGCCCCGGATACGCAGTATTTT
TRBV10-1	-	-	TRBJ2-7	CASSASGEVGQYF	TGCGCCAGCAGTGCCTCGGGAGAGGTCGGGCAGTACTTC
TRBV7-8	-	-	TRBJ2-1	CASSLALILNEQFF	TGTGCCAGCAGCTTAGCCCTTATCTTGAATGAGCAGTTCTTC
TRBV2	TRBD1	-	TRBJ1-5	CASSKDQGQGNQPQHF	TGTGCCAGCAGCAAAGACCAGGGACAGGGGAATCAGCCCCAGCATTTT
TRBV18	TRBD2	-	TRBJ2-1	CASSPGLADNEQFF	TGTGCCAGCTCACCGGGACTAGCAGACAATGAGCAGTTCTTC
TRBV6-5	-	-	TRBJ2-7	CASSPDSRGPYEQYF	TGTGCCAGCAGTCCCGACAGCAGGGGCCCCTACGAGCAGTACTTC
TRBV19	TRBD2	-	TRBJ2-1	CATEAGGPVNEQFF	TGTGCCACCGAAGCGGGAGGGCCGGTCAATGAGCAGTTCTTC
TRBV11-2	-	-	TRBJ2-3	CASSLVKLTSTDTQYF	TGTGCCAGCAGCTTAGTAAAACTAACTAGCACAGATACGCAGTATTTT
TRBV12-3/TRBV12-4	-	once	TRBJ2-7	CASSLAEESEQYF	TGTGCCAGCAGTTTAGCGGAGGAATCCGAGCAGTACTTC
TRBV5-8	-	-	TRBJ2-5	CARDLQGSSSLETQYF	TGTGCCAGGGACCTCCAGGGGTCTAGCAGTTTGGAGACCCAGTACTTC
TRBV3-1/TRBV3-2	TRBD2	-	TRBJ2-1	CASSQGGLAEALTYNEQFF	TGTGCCAGCAGCCAAGGGGGACTAGCGGAGGCCCTCACCTACAATGAGCAGTTCTTC
TRBV5-6	-	once	TRBJ2-7	CASSLVGSSRRHEQYF	TGTGCCAGCAGCTTGGTGGGGAGCTCTCGTCGGCACGAGCAGTACTTC